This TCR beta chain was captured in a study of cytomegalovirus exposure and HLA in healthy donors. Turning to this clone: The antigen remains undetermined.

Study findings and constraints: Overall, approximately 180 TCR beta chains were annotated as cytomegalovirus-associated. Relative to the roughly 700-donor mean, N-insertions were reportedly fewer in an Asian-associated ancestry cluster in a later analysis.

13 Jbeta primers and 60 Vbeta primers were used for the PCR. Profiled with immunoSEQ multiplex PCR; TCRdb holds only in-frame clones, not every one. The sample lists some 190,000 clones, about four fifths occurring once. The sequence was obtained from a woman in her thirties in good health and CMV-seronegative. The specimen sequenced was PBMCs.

The chain's CDR3 is CASSVDGRGSTEAFF. Written as DNA, the CDR3 is TGTGCCAGCAGCGTAGACGGCAGGGGGTCTACTGAAGCTTTCTTT. The chain carries TRBV9 and TRBJ1-1; 7 bases match TRBD1. Germline V gene data show CDR1 as SGDLS and CDR2 as YYNGEE. The V segment lost 0 bases and the J segment 5 bases; nucleotides outside the gene matches: 7. This CDR3 comprises 15 residues.